This T cell receptor (beta chain) was sequenced in a study of T cell responses to AZD1222 COVID-19 vaccine. Points from the study as a whole: Per reports, nearly half of all spike-specific TCRs target regions that are unmutated in variants. The study found Spike-specific TCR breadth and depth rose after two AZD1222 doses. It should be noted that donors were predominantly white British and more often female, and clonal diversity was possibly underestimated.

The V end was cut by 2 bases, the J end by 4 bases, with 15 bases between. Germline V gene sequence: CDR1 MNHNS, CDR2 SASEGT. The CDR3 consists of 16 residues. The data were produced by immunoSEQ multiplex PCR, yet TCRdb's version contains in-frame clones alone and is incomplete. The sample lists 70,000 or so clones; less than 85% were seen once. This clone showed up just once. What it binds is unknown. The J gene is TRBJ1-3, the V gene TRBV6-1; weak D call: TRBD1 (5 bases). Sequencing was performed on peripheral blood, taken 28 days after the second AZD1222 dose. The TCR originated in an adult who received the AZD1222 COVID-19 vaccine. CDR3 sequence reads: CASSETIGGEGNTIYF. CDR3 nucleotide sequence: TGTGCCAGCAGTGAAACCATAGGAGGGGAGGGAAACACCATATATTTT.